This T cell receptor (beta chain) was identified in a study of identical twins. Study observations and caveats: Twin-shared out-of-frame alpha sequences were enriched for low generation probability. Potential partial confounding of zero-insertion analyses by invariant MAIT and iNKT cells was noted. With monozygotic twins, out-of-frame TCR alpha sharing exceeded what models estimated.

A template switching step contributed a universal primer site, while unique molecular identifiers were present in the cDNA. TCRdb recomputed calls from the 5' RACE reads with MiXCR, one row per CDR3 protein. The repertoire holds approximately 700,000 distinct CDR3 sequences, with approximately 6% as singletons. A word on this clonotype: The antigen remains unidentified.

CDR3 length: 16 amino acids. V lost 7 bases to trimming and J lost 3 bases, with 20 bases between them. Germline V gives CDR1 MNHEY, CDR2 SMNVEV (reference sequence). The chain combines TRBV27 with TRBJ2-3; a weak D match, TRBD2 (6 bases). The sequence was collected from a man between 18 and 35 years old in good health. The specimen was naive T cells sorted from blood. The CDR3 sequence: CASTRAPLARTDTQYF. In DNA, the CDR3 is TGTGCCAGCACCAGAGCCCCGCTAGCGCGAACAGATACGCAGTATTTT.